Below, one T cell receptor (beta chain) is given with its context. Which antigen it targets is not known. No base quality information exists; no much larger clone differs at one position. The data are from a study (dated by TCRdb to 2015 to 2017). For context, the study as a whole: The study set out to test whether tumor-infiltrating Tregs in breast cancer get recruited from blood Tregs or are instead converted in situ from other CD4+ T cell subsets.

Memory CD4+ T cells were isolated as CD4+CD45RO+CD25- cells. Tregs, naive and memory CD4+ T cells from tumor, blood and ipsilateral draining lymph nodes of 4 or 5 breast cancer patients underwent full-length TCR alpha and beta sequencing. Tumor tissue, along with lymph nodes from ipsilateral axillary dissection, was perfused with PBS, minced, and then digested using collagenase I and hyaluronidase. Ficoll density gradient centrifugation was used to isolate mononuclear cells from lymph nodes or from approximately 50 ml of peripheral blood. A purity exceeding 90% was confirmed by FACS for the sorted cell populations. For CDR1 and CDR2, the germline V gene lists SGHTA and FQGNSA. Germline trimming amounts to 1 base on V and 6 bases on J, with 7 as the count of junction bases outside the gene matches. Spanning cysteine to phenylalanine, the CDR3 consists of 15 amino acids. Just CDR3 DNA is preserved here, 45 bases in frame from base 1.

Full-length TCR variable regions were amplified by 5' RACE PCR with constant-region reverse primers, and semi-nested PCR with Nested Universal Primer A was subsequently performed. The ReliaPrep RNA Cell Miniprep System was used to extract total RNA, which was then reverse transcribed into 5'RACE-ready cDNA with the SMARTer RACE 5'/3' Kit. Multiplex adaptors were used to barcode the full-length TCR alpha and beta libraries, which were then sequenced on an Illumina MiSeq. Per the original workflow: For each of nine subset-tissue groups, sequencing data from the five patients were combined, and the groups were compared by unsupervised clustering of TCR gene usage. The Morisita-Horn index, with shared sequences weighted by their contribution to each repertoire, was used to calculate repertoire similarity. TCRdb reworked the public reads: Q25 trimming with fastp, MiXCR clone assembly, productive beta chains retained. Every CDR3 protein is listed once, alongside the most common genes and DNA of its rows. The V and J calls here are based on TCRdb, not the publication. This sample comprises just under 65,000 distinct CDR3 sequences, less than 25% of them detected only once. The ten largest clones represent about 3% of the sample.

What the authors observed across the whole study: Tumor memory CD4+ T cell TCR gene usage clustered with blood and lymph node memory CD4+ cells and lymph node naive CD4+ cells. Validation in the larger cohort was restricted to a single TCR beta V-J rearrangement rather than whole repertoires. The greatest overlap of tumor-infiltrating Treg TCR alpha and beta sequences was observed with tumor naive CD4+ T cells, followed by blood naive CD4+ T cells.

Sample: memory CD4+ T cells sorted from a lymph node. According to the study, the label for this sample's cell subset or site signals: memory CD4+ T cells, CD4+CD45RO+CD25-. The receptor was derived from a female donor with breast cancer. Recombination linked TRBV7-2 to TRBJ2-3, with 7 bases matching TRBD1. The DNA is TGTGCCAGCAGCTTAGTTGGACCCAGGGGGGATACGCAGTATTTT. The encoded protein is CASSLVGPRGDTQYF.